Following are 29 T cell receptor beta chains from one sample sequenced in a study of cytomegalovirus exposure and HLA in healthy donors. PCR amplification relied on 60 Vbeta primers (plus 13 Jbeta primers). This table comes from immunoSEQ multiplex PCR, and its TCRdb copy is limited to in-frame clones, with some not included. This table holds around 120,000 clones, roughly 80% found once. The sequenced sample was PBMCs. The receptors here all came from a boy aged 5 to 17 in good health and CMV-seronegative.

This chain joins TRBV19 and TRBJ2-1, with TRBD2 matching over 9 bases. Germline V gene lookup returns CDR1 LNHDA and CDR2 SQIVND (reference sequence). The trim removed 7 bases at V and 8 bases at J, leaving 12 bases unmatched. This CDR3 is built from 15 residues. Here the CDR3 DNA reads TGTGCCAGTACCATCAGGGGTAGCGGGAGAGATGAGCAGTTCTTC. Translation gives CASTIRGSGRDEQFF.

V and J are TRBV5-6 and TRBJ1-1; D may be TRBD1 (5 bases). The V gene lost 0 bases and the J gene lost 4 bases, with 16 bases spanning the gap. The CDR3 loop spans 16 amino acids. Looked up from germline, CDR1 is SGHDT and CDR2 is YYEEEE. This CDR3 is CASSLAYRGMGTEAFF. DNA for the CDR3: TGTGCCAGCAGCTTGGCCTATCGGGGGATGGGCACTGAAGCTTTCTTT.

The chain employs TRBV4-1 and TRBJ2-7; the match to TRBD2 covers 7 bases. The V gene's germline CDR1 is MGHRA and CDR2 YSYEKL. Trimming at V came to 3 bases and at J to 2 bases, leaving 1 base not matched to a gene. The CDR3 contains 13 residues. The DNA of the CDR3 is TGCGCCAGCAGCCACGGGGGGACCTACGAGCAGTACTTC. This encodes CASSHGGTYEQYF.

V usage is TRBV23-1 and J usage is TRBJ2-3, with TRBD1 identical over 9 bases. TRBV23-1 counts as an open reading frame of uncertain function. The ends lost 6 bases at V and 4 bases at J; junction bases unmatched: 8. The CDR3 is 15 residues long. The CDR3 region has the DNA TGCGCCAGCAGGTATGGACAGGGGTGCCCAGATACGCAGTATTTT. Encoded protein: CASRYGQGCPDTQYF.

The chain employs TRBV29-1 and TRBJ2-2, with D possibly matching TRBD1 (6 bases). The CDR3 consists of 15 residues. The germline V and J ends were trimmed by 3 bases and 5 bases, with 16 bases remaining between them. The V gene's germline CDR1 is SQVTM and CDR2 ANQGSEA. The CDR3 DNA is TGCAGCGTTGAGGCAACAGGGACCAGAACCGGGGAGCTGTTTTTT. This codes for CSVEATGTRTGELFF.

This chain joins TRBV6-5 and TRBJ1-5; D is ambiguous. V gave up 0 bases and J gave up 2 bases, with 8 bases separating them. CDR1 is MNHEY, CDR2 SVGAGI, per germline. The CDR3 covers 15 residues. This CDR3 reads CASSYSRGGNQPQHF. The CDR3 DNA sequence: TGTGCCAGCAGTTACTCTCGAGGAGGCAATCAGCCCCAGCATTTT.

The gene calls are TRBV5-1 and TRBJ2-5, with a weak D call TRBD2 (7 bases). Trimming stripped 2 bases from V and 4 bases from J, with 9 bases between. The germline V gene encodes CDR1 SGHRS and CDR2 YFSETQ. The CDR3 spans 13 residues. The DNA for the CDR3 is TGCGCCAGCAGCTTCGGGGGGCCAGAGACCCAGTACTTC. Protein product: CASSFGGPETQYF. The full variable domain, rest sourced from reference TRBV5-1 and TRBJ2-5, is KAGVTQTPRYLIKTRGQQVTLSCSPISGHRSVSWYQQTPGQGLQFLFEYFSETQRNKGNFPGRFSGRQFSNSRSEMNVSTLELGDSALYLCASSFGGPETQYFGPGTRLLVL.

The DNA of the CDR3 is TGTGCCAGCAGTGCGAGCCTCACAGGGGAGGATACGCAGTATTTT. Translated: CASSASLTGEDTQYF. The rearrangement links TRBV27 to TRBJ2-3; the match to TRBD1 covers 7 bases. Germline assignment: CDR1 MNHEY and CDR2 SMNVEV (reference sequence). This CDR3 contains 15 residues. V gave up 5 bases and J gave up 6 bases; unmatched junction bases: 11.

J is TRBJ2-2 and V is TRBV29-1, with D possibly matching TRBD1 (6 bases). This CDR3 is built from 11 residues. From germline, CDR1 is SQVTM and CDR2 ANQGSEA. V dropped 7 bases and J dropped 7 bases, with 10 bases sitting between them. The CDR3 loop is CSANRDGELFF. In nucleotides, the CDR3 is TGCAGCGCCAACAGGGACGGGGAGCTGTTTTTT.

The rearrangement links TRBV6-5 to TRBJ2-7; D unclear. Germline CDR1 is MNHEY and CDR2 is SVGAGI. The CDR3 is made up of 12 amino acids. The V end was cut by 5 bases, the J end by 4 bases, with 9 bases between. This CDR3 is CASSLSGYEQYF. CDR3 in DNA: TGTGCCAGCAGTCTCTCGGGTTACGAGCAGTACTTC.

The chain has TRBV29-1 and TRBJ2-1, with D possibly TRBD2 on 6 matching bases. V was pared by 6 bases and J by 0 bases, with 21 bases between. Germline-derived CDR1 and CDR2 are SQVTM and ANQGSEA. CDR3 length equals 17 residues. The CDR3 DNA reads TGCAGCGTCCGGGGGTCCCTAAGTGCCTTCTCCTACAATGAGCAGTTCTTC. It codes for CSVRGSLSAFSYNEQFF.

This clone was seen only once. V gene TRBV7-6 combines with J gene TRBJ2-5; 8 nucleotides align to TRBD2. From germline, CDR1 is SGHVS and CDR2 FNYEAQ. This CDR3 is 14 amino acids long. Trimming at V came to 5 bases and at J to 1 base, leaving 3 bases not matched to a gene. The DNA of the CDR3 is TGTGCCAGCAGCCCCGGGAGGGCCCAAGAGACCCAGTACTTC. This encodes CASSPGRAQETQYF. Complete variable domain (other parts from reference TRBV7-6 and TRBJ2-5): GAGVSQSPRYKVTKRGQDVALRCDPISGHVSLYWYRQALGQGPEFLTYFNYEAQQDKSGLPNDRFSAERPEGSISTLTIQRTEQRDSAMYRCASSPGRAQETQYFGPGTRLLVL.

V gene TRBV5-8 combines with J gene TRBJ1-2; 7 positions match TRBD1. The CDR3 consists of 14 residues. The V and J ends lost 9 bases and 4 bases, in that order; junction bases with no gene match: 12. The germline CDR1 and CDR2 sequences are SGHTS and YDEGEE. CDR3 amino acids: CATSPDRALYGYTF. CDR3 nucleotide sequence: TGTGCCACCTCCCCCGACAGGGCCCTCTATGGCTACACCTTC.

The gene calls are TRBV4-3 and TRBJ2-1; 12 nucleotides line up with TRBD2. CDR1 LGHNA and CDR2 YSLEER come from the germline V gene. The V segment lost 3 bases and the J segment 0 bases; nucleotides outside the gene matches: 15. The CDR3 runs to 21 residues. In DNA, the CDR3 is TGCGCCAGCAGCCACGTGACCGGAAGGACTAGCGGGAAGAGCTCCTACAATGAGCAGTTCTTC. Translating gives CASSHVTGRTSGKSSYNEQFF.

V gene TRBV5-1 combines with J gene TRBJ1-5; D perhaps matches TRBD1 (6 bases). The V end was cut by 0 bases, the J end by 4 bases, with 11 bases between. The V gene's germline CDR1 is SGHRS and CDR2 YFSETQ. The CDR3 has 15 residues. Here the CDR3 DNA reads TGCGCCAGCAGCTTGGGGACAGAGGGGAATCAGCCCCAGCATTTT. Its protein is CASSLGTEGNQPQHF.

This sequence joins TRBV4-1 and TRBJ1-5; possible D gene TRBD1, 5 bases. The germline V and J ends were trimmed by 0 bases and 1 base, with 7 bases remaining between them. The germline gives CDR1 MGHRA, CDR2 YSYEKL. The CDR3 has 15 residues. Written as DNA, the CDR3 is TGCGCCAGCAGCCAAGATTGGGGCAGCAATCAGCCCCAGCATTTT. As protein: CASSQDWGSNQPQHF.

V and J are TRBV2 and TRBJ2-7, with 7 bases matching TRBD1. Per germline, CDR1 SNHLY and CDR2 FYNNEI. The CDR3 is made up of 13 amino acids. V was pared by 7 bases and J by 6 bases, with 9 bases of the junction left unmatched. Here the CDR3 DNA reads TGTGCCAGCAACCGGGACAGAGACGCCGAGCAGTACTTC. Protein: CASNRDRDAEQYF. Drawing the rest from reference TRBV2 and TRBJ2-7, the complete variable domain is EPEVTQTPSHQVTQMGQEVILRCVPISNHLYFYWYRQILGQKVEFLVSFYNNEISEKSEIFDDQFSVERPDGSNFTLKIRSTKLEDSAMYFCASNRDRDAEQYFGPGTRLTVT.

This clone was counted once. The chain recombines TRBV11-2 with TRBJ2-1, with 12 bases that match TRBD2. The junction had 7 bases not matched to a gene; V was cut back by 5 bases and J by 5 bases. Germline CDR1 and CDR2: SGHAT and FQNNGV. The CDR3 loop spans 16 amino acids. The CDR3 sequence is CASSPLAGGRHNEQFF. CDR3 DNA sequence: TGTGCCAGCAGCCCTCTAGCGGGAGGGCGCCACAATGAGCAGTTCTTC.

The chain carries TRBV27 and TRBJ2-1; D gene ambiguous. The CDR3 totals 13 residues. V lost 3 bases, J lost 5 bases, and 8 bases lay in between. Germline V gene lookup returns CDR1 MNHEY and CDR2 SMNVEV (reference sequence). The CDR3 reads CASSLEQHNEQFF. For the CDR3, the DNA is TGTGCCAGCAGTTTGGAACAGCACAATGAGCAGTTCTTC.

V gene TRBV6-1 combines with J gene TRBJ2-7; 9 nucleotides align to TRBD2. Germline CDR1 and CDR2: MNHNS and SASEGT. J was trimmed by 5 bases and V by 6 bases; bases with no gene match: 11. CDR3 length equals 15 residues. CDR3 sequence (DNA): TGTGCCAGCAGCCCAGTGGGGACTAGCTACAACGAGCAGTACTTC. This translates into CASSPVGTSYNEQYF.

The J gene is TRBJ2-3, the V gene TRBV5-4; 10 bases agree with TRBD2. Germline CDR1 SGHNT, CDR2 YYREEE (reference sequence). The CDR3 extends over 14 amino acids. Trimming at V came to 7 bases and at J to 3 bases, leaving 5 bases not matched to a gene. For the CDR3, the DNA is TGTGCCAGCGGAACACTAGCGGGAACAGATACGCAGTATTTT. Its protein is CASGTLAGTDTQYF.

The chain couples TRBV5-6 to TRBJ2-5; TRBD1 aligns across 7 bases. V lost 1 base, J lost 4 bases, and 4 bases stayed unmatched. The germline CDR1 and CDR2 sequences are SGHDT and YYEEEE. CDR3 length equals 14 residues. The DNA of the CDR3 is TGTGCCAGCAGCTTGAGGGGGCCAGGAGAGACCCAGTACTTC. Its protein product is CASSLRGPGETQYF.

Points on this clone: In the same sample, other DNA sequences code for this CDR3. This chain uses TRBV5-1 with TRBJ2-5; no clear D. CDR1 is SGHRS and CDR2 is YFSETQ in the germline V gene. Trimming took 0 bases from V and 1 from J, leaving 7 bases between them. The CDR3 has 14 residues. Here the CDR3 reads CASSLGAGQETQYF. The CDR3 coding sequence is TGCGCCAGCAGCTTGGGAGCCGGCCAAGAGACCCAGTACTTC.

CDR3 amino acids: CASSLGDSNYGYTF. Here the CDR3 DNA reads TGCGCCAGCAGCTTAGGGGATTCTAACTATGGCTACACCTTC. The gene calls are TRBV5-1 and TRBJ1-2, with D possibly matching TRBD1 (5 bases). The CDR3 extends over 14 amino acids. Germline CDR1 reads SGHRS; CDR2 reads YFSETQ. V was clipped by 2 bases and J by 0 bases, with 8 bases between them.

This chain joins TRBV4-2 and TRBJ1-4; D perhaps matches TRBD1 (5 bases). CDR1 is LGHNA, CDR2 YNFKEQ, per germline. The V end was cut by 0 bases, the J end by 8 bases, with 13 bases between. This CDR3 contains 15 residues. CDR3 protein: CASSQDGKEGEKLFF. The CDR3, as DNA: TGTGCCAGCAGCCAAGATGGGAAGGAGGGGGAAAAACTGTTTTTT.

This clone appeared a few times. The chain couples TRBV5-8 to TRBJ2-7, with TRBD2 identical over 11 bases. Germline-derived CDR1 and CDR2 are SGHTS and YDEGEE. The V and J ends lost 5 bases and 3 bases, in that order; junction bases with no gene match: 7. This CDR3 spans 15 amino acids. The CDR3 protein is CASSIPGLAGYEQYF. Here the CDR3 DNA reads TGTGCCAGCAGTATCCCCGGACTAGCGGGCTACGAGCAGTACTTC.

This chain links TRBV5-6 with TRBJ1-1, with 9 bases lining up with TRBD1. Germline V lookup: CDR1 SGHDT, CDR2 YYEEEE. Trimming removed 5 bases from V and 4 bases from J; junction bases left unmatched: 12. The CDR3 spans 16 residues. The CDR3 spells CASSPNTGGAGTEAFF. As DNA, the CDR3 is TGTGCCAGCAGTCCAAACACAGGGGGCGCAGGCACTGAAGCTTTCTTT.

This clone was seen more than once but under ten times. V gene TRBV7-9 combines with J gene TRBJ1-2, with 8 bases matching TRBD1. Losses at the gene ends were 5 bases for V and 8 bases for J; bases not matched to a gene: 7. The CDR3 contains 13 residues. The germline gives CDR1 SEHNR, CDR2 FQNEAQ (reference sequence). Here the CDR3 DNA reads TGTGCCAGCAGCCAGGGACAGGTGGGGGGCTACACCTTC. It is translated as CASSQGQVGGYTF.

CDR3 amino acids: CASSTPWQGVAGELFF. CDR3 bases: TGTGCCAGCAGTACCCCCTGGCAGGGGGTGGCCGGGGAGCTGTTTTTT. The chain is built from TRBV2 and TRBJ2-2; 7 bases map to TRBD1. Germline assignment: CDR1 SNHLY and CDR2 FYNNEI. J lost 6 bases, V lost 5 bases, and 12 bases had no gene match. The length of the CDR3 is 16 residues.